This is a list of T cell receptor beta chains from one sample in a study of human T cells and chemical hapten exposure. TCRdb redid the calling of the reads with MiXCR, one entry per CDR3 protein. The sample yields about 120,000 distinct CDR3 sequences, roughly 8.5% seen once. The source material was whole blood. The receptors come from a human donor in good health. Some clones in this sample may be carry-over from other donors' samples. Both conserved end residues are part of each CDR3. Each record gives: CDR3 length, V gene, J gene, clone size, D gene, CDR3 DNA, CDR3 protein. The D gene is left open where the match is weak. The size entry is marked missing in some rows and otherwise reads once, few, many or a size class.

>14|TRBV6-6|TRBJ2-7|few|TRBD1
TGTGCCAGCAGTTCACAGGGGGCCCACTACGAGCAGTACTTC
CASSSQGAHYEQYF
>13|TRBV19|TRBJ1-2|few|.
TGTGCCAGTAGTATAGGAGGCTCTGATGGCTACACCTTC
CASSIGGSDGYTF
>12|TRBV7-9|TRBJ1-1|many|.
TGTGCCAGCAGCTTCGGGGACACTGAAGCTTTCTTT
CASSFGDTEAFF
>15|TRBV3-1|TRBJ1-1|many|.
TGTGCCAGCAGCCAAGACGTGGCGCTGAACACTGAAGCTTTCTTT
CASSQDVALNTEAFF
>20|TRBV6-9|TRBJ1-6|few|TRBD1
TGTGCCAGCAGTTGGGGAAGGACAGGGTCTTACGGCCGCTATAATTCACCCCTCCACTTT
CASSWGRTGSYGRYNSPLHF
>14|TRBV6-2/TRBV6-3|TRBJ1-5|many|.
TGTGCCAGCAGTTACACCAAAAGCGATCAGCCCCAGCATTTT
CASSYTKSDQPQHF
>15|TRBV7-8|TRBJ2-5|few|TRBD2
TGTGCCAGCAGCTCTAGCGGGGGCCGACAAGAGACCCAGTACTTC
CASSSSGGRQETQYF
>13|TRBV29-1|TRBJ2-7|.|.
TGCAGCGTTCAATCATCCGATTCCTACGAGCAGTACTTC
CSVQSSDSYEQYF
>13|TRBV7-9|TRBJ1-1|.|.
TGTGCCAGCAGCTTCTCTCCGAACACTGAAGCTTTCTTT
CASSFSPNTEAFF
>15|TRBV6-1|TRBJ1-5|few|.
TGTGCCAGCAGTGAAGCCTGGGGAAGCAATCAGCCCCAGCATTTT
CASSEAWGSNQPQHF
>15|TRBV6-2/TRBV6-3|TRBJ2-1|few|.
TGTGCCAGCAGTTCTCTCGGACCCAACGGGAATGAGCAGTTCTTC
CASSSLGPNGNEQFF
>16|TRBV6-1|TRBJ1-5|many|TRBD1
TGTGCCAGCAGTGTATCCGGGACAGGGGGCTTTCAGCCCCAGCATTTT
CASSVSGTGGFQPQHF
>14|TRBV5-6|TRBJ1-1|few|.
TGTGCCAGCAGCTTGGAAGGTTTTGGGACTGAAGCTTTCTTT
CASSLEGFGTEAFF
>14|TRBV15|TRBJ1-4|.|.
TGTGCCACCAGCGGGGGACGGAGTAATGAAAAACTGTTTTTT
CATSGGRSNEKLFF
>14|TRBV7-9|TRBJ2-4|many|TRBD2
TGTGCCAGCAGCTTAGGTACTAGCGGGAACATTCAGTACTTC
CASSLGTSGNIQYF
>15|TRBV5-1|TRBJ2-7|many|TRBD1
TGCGCCAGCAGCTTGCAGGGACAGGAGAACTACGAGCAGTACTTC
CASSLQGQENYEQYF
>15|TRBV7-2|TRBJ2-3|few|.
TGTGCCAGCAGCCCTGGGGACTTGAGGACAGATACGCAGTATTTT
CASSPGDLRTDTQYF
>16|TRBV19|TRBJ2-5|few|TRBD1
TGTGCCAGTAGTACATCCGGGACAGGGGCCCGGGAGACCCAGTACTTC
CASSTSGTGARETQYF
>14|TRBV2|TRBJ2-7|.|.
TGTGCCAGCAGTGCGGAGACTATAAACTACGAGCAGTACTTC
CASSAETINYEQYF
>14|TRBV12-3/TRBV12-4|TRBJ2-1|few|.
TGTGCCAGCAGCCCAGGGACCGAACCCACTGAGCAGTTCTTC
CASSPGTEPTEQFF
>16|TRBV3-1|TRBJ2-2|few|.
TGTGCCAGCAGCCAAGTCGGGGAGACTTTCACCGGGGAGCTGTTTTTT
CASSQVGETFTGELFF
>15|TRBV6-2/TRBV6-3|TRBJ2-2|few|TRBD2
TGTGCCAGCAGTTCGGGGGGGGTGAGCACCGGGGAGCTGTTTTTT
CASSSGGVSTGELFF
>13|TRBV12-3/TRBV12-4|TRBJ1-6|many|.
TGTGCCAGCAGTTGGGGTACGGATTCACCCCTCCACTTT
CASSWGTDSPLHF
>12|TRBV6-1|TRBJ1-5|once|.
TGTGCCAGAAGAACCGGGACACACTTTCAGCATTTT
CARRTGTHFQHF
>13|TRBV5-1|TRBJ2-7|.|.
TGCGCCAGCAGCTTGGGAATTACCTACGAGCAGTACTTC
CASSLGITYEQYF
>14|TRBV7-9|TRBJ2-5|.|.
TGTGCCAGCAGCTTAGGAGGGCCGGAGGAGACCCAGTACTTC
CASSLGGPEETQYF